Shown below are 9 T cell receptor beta chains from a single sample sequenced in a study of control samples from healthy donors and cancer patients. Produced via immunoSEQ multiplex PCR; TCRdb's table is partial and in-frame only. In the table there are approximately 94,000 clones, 87% of which are singletons. The sequencing sample was made of blood. The receptors were gathered from a woman aged 45-60 years in good health.

The DNA for the CDR3 is TGCGCCAGCGGGTTGCGGGAGAGGGGCAATGAGCAGTTCTTC. Amino acids: CASGLRERGNEQFF. This rearrangement joins TRBV10-1 to TRBJ2-1; 7 bases are shared with TRBD2. Looked up from germline, CDR1 is WNHNN and CDR2 is SYGVQD (reference sequence). Trimming removed 8 bases from V and 6 bases from J; junction bases left unmatched: 10. The CDR3 has 14 residues.

The V and J genes are TRBV4-2 and TRBJ1-5, with D uncertain. The germline gives CDR1 LGHNA, CDR2 YNFKEQ. The V end was cut by 4 bases, the J end by 0 bases, with 10 bases between. The CDR3 consists of 15 residues. Here the CDR3 reads CASSPWLDSNQPQHF. The CDR3 DNA follows: TGTGCCAGCAGCCCTTGGCTGGATAGCAATCAGCCCCAGCATTTT.

The chain links TRBV6-2 or TRBV6-3 to TRBJ2-3; perhaps TRBD1 as D (6 bases). V was clipped by 4 bases and J by 5 bases, with 22 bases between them. This CDR3 contains 17 residues. Germline V CDR1 and CDR2: MNHEY, SVGEGT. The CDR3 region has the DNA TGTGCCAGCAGTTCCCACCCGACAGGCGCCGTGGTAGATACGCAGTATTTT. This sequence encodes CASSSHPTGAVVDTQYF.

The CDR3 region is CASSRIDRSEAFF. The CDR3 DNA reads TGTGCCAGCAGCCGAATCGACAGGTCTGAAGCTTTCTTT. V and J are TRBV7-9 and TRBJ1-1; maybe TRBD1 (6 bases). This CDR3 is 13 amino acids long. The V end was cut by 5 bases, the J end by 6 bases, with 13 bases between. Germline V CDR1 and CDR2: SEHNR, FQNEAQ (reference sequence). Complete variable domain (other parts from reference TRBV7-9 and TRBJ1-1): DTGVSQNPRHKITKRGQNVTFRCDPISEHNRLYWYRQTLGQGPEFLTYFQNEAQLEKSRLLSDRFSAERPKGSFSTLEIQRTEQGDSAMYLCASSRIDRSEAFFGQGTRLTVV.

CDR3 residues: CASSSTRNSYGYTF. The CDR3 DNA follows: TGTGCCAGCAGTTCGACACGGAATTCTTATGGCTACACCTTC. The chain joins TRBV27 to TRBJ1-2; no reliable D call. CDR3 size: 14 residues. Germline CDR1 reads MNHEY; CDR2 reads SMNVEV (reference sequence). The V gene lost 4 bases and the J gene lost 5 bases, with 14 bases spanning the gap.

Comments on this clone: The junction does not match germline at one end; this may be a read error. The chain links TRBV4-3 to TRBJ1-1, with 11 bases lining up with TRBD1. CDR1 is LGHNA and CDR2 is YSLEER in the germline V gene. This CDR3 has 16 residues. CDR3 loop: CASSQGTGGLKTEAFF. The CDR3 region has the DNA TGCGCCAGCAGCCAAGGGACAGGGGGCCTGAAAACTGAAGCTTTCTTT.

The rearrangement joins TRBV9 to TRBJ2-3; the D is unclear. The CDR3 is 14 residues long. V lost 4 bases and J lost 4, with 13 bases in between. Germline CDR1 SGDLS, CDR2 YYNGEE. Written as DNA, the CDR3 is TGTGCCAGCAGCCGGACCCGCCTCCCAGATACGCAGTATTTT. Protein product: CASSRTRLPDTQYF.

The V and J genes are TRBV29-1 and TRBJ1-3; D not certain. Germline V gene lookup returns CDR1 SQVTM and CDR2 ANQGSEA. V dropped 7 bases and J dropped 1 base, with 8 bases sitting between them. This CDR3 has 12 amino acids. In DNA form, the CDR3 reads TGCAGCGCATCGCTATCTGGAAACACCATATATTTT. It encodes CSASLSGNTIYF.

The genes are TRBV6-5 and TRBJ2-7, with 7 bases aligning to TRBD2. Germline lookup yields CDR1 MNHEY and CDR2 SVGAGI. The J segment lost 0 bases and the V segment lost 11 bases, leaving 10 bases of the junction unmatched. The CDR3 runs to 14 residues. This CDR3 is CALEREISSYEQYF. In nucleotides, the CDR3 is TGTGCCCTAGAGCGGGAAATTAGCTCCTACGAGCAGTACTTC.